This T cell receptor (beta chain) was obtained from a study of blood T cell repertoires in COVID-19. Study summary: Acute-phase and convalescent COVID-19 samples originated in the United States, Italy and Spain. Sources were T cells, B-cell-depleted T cells, or PBMCs; the material itself was cDNA or gDNA.

This clone was observed a single time. Participant-given clinical history determined each cohort assignment. The CDR3 runs 15 residues. V trimming: 0 bases; J trimming: 12 bases; junction bases outside the gene matches: 8. Germline V CDR1 and CDR2: SGDLS, YYNGEE. Authors' analysis steps: Using reference gene primer amplification, nucleated cell counts were estimated. Repertoires were generated with immunoSEQ multiplex PCR, while TCRdb's copy carries only in-frame clones and drops some. For V, J and clone size, that table is used; D and trimming come from the DNA. The sample has around 180,000 clones; approximately 73% are singletons.

The sample consisted of PBMCs or T cells enriched from blood (not recorded which). The chain is built from TRBV9 and TRBJ2-1; 11 bases map to TRBD2. The sequence was obtained from a woman in her forties or fifties with acute COVID-19. The CDR3 DNA sequence: TGTGCCAGCAGCGTAGAGGTAGCGGGGGGGCTGGTGCAGTTCTTC. Its translation: CASSVEVAGGLVQFF.